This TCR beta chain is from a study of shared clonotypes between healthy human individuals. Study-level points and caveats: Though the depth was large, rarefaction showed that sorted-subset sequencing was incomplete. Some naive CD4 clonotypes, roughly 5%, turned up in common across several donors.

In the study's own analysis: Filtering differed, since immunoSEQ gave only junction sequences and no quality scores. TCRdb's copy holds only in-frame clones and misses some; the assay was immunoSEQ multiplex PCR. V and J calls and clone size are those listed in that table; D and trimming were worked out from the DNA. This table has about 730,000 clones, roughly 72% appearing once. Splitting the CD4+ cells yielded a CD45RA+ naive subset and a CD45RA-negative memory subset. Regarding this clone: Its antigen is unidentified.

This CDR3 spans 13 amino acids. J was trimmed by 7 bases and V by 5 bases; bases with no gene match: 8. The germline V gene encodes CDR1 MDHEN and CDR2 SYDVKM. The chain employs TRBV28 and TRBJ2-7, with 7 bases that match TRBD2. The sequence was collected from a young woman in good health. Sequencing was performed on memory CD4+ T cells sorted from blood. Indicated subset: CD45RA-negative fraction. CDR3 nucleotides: TGTGCCAGCAGTGGACTAGGGGTAAGGGAGCAGTACTTC. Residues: CASSGLGVREQYF.